This TCR beta chain derives from a study of CD8 T cells in ankylosing spondylitis. Findings of the study overall: Some of these motif variants have turned up before, in reports on reactive arthritis synovial fluid and blood. Clones tied to disease were said to be significantly enriched in matched ankylosing spondylitis synovial fluid.

By sample share, this clonotype is medium-sized. Antigen unknown. V was pared by 3 bases and J by 7 bases, with 5 bases of the junction left unmatched. CDR3 size: 14 residues. Germline lookup yields CDR1 SGDLS and CDR2 YYNGEE. MiXCR, applied by TCRdb to the 5' RACE reads, yields one record per CDR3 protein. Of about 8,600 distinct CDR3 sequences listed, about 3.9% are singletons. This TCR was sampled from a female donor with ankylosing spondylitis or in good health (not recorded which). Material: blood, either unsorted or a sorted T cell fraction (not recorded which). The chain combines TRBV9 with TRBJ1-5; TRBD1 agrees at 9 bases. CDR3 coding DNA: TGTGCCAGCAGCGCTGGACAGGGGCAACAGCCCCAGCATTTT. Protein: CASSAGQGQQPQHF.